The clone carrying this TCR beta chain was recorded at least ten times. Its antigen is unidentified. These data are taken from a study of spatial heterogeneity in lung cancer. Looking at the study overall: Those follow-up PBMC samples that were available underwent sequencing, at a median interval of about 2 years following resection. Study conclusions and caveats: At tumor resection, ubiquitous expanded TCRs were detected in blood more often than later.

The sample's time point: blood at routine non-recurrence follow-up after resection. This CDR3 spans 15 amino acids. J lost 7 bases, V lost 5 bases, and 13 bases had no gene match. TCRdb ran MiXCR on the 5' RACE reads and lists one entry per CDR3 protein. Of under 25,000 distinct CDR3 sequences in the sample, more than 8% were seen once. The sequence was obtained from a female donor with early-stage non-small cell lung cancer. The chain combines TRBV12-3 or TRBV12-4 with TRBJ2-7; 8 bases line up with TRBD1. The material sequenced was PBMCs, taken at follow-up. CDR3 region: CASSPRTGWGSEQYF. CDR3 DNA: TGTGCCAGCAGTCCTCGGACAGGGTGGGGGAGTGAGCAGTACTTC.